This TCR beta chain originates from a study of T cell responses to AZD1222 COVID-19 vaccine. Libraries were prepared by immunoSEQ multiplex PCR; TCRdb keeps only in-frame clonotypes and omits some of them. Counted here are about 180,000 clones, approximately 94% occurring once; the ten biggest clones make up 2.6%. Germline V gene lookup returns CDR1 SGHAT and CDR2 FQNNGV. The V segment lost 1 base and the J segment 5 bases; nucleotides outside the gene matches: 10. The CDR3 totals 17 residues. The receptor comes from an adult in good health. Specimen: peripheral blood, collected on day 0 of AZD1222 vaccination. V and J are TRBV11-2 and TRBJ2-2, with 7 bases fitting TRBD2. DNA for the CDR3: TGTGCCAGCAGCTTAGGATTAGCGGGCCTGGTAACCGGGGAGCTGTTTTTT. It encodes CASSLGLAGLVTGELFF.